The following is a TCR beta chain sequence with its context. Its cognate antigen has yet to be identified. Per-nucleotide qualities are absent, and no much larger clonotype sits a single base away. The germline V gene (reference sequence) gives CDR1 as LNHDA and CDR2 as SQIVND. Compared with germline, V lacks 7 bases and J lacks 4 bases; bases without a gene match: 4. Taken from cysteine to phenylalanine, the CDR3 has 13 residues. Only CDR3 DNA is held: 39 bases, read in frame from base 1. This entry is derived from a study of cytomegalovirus exposure and HLA in healthy donors (dated by TCRdb to about 2017). The study in broad terms: According to an earlier analysis of 587 of the donors, about 179 million T cells yielded over 100 million unique TCR beta sequences and approximately 300 Gb of sequence data. Around 300 gigabases of sequencing data and 70 million to 100 million unique TCR sequences were included in an early release covering roughly 700 HLA-typed donors. Among the roughly 390 genotyped donors, 81% belonged to the genetic ancestry cluster associated with self-reported Caucasian donors. The study aimed to test whether signatures of past pathogen exposure could be identified by cataloging public T cell receptors. The study used immunosequencing to profile the T cell repertoires of some 600 subjects and linked those repertoires to cytomegalovirus serostatus. A separate validation cohort of 100 to 150 different subjects was used in addition to the 666-subject first cohort. The study combined high-throughput TCR immunosequencing, statistical association of individual TCRs with disease status, and machine learning to predict cytomegalovirus infection status. A later analysis re-examined previously published TCR beta repertoires from about 700 donors and added high-resolution HLA genotyping to investigate patterns of TCR occurrence. Rather than drawing on any new phenotypic data, the later analysis identified candidate immune exposures from TCR beta sequences and the way those sequences occurred across donors. An earlier analysis of 450 to 750 of the donors used high-throughput TCR beta sequencing to judge whether each TCR beta V gene segment behaved as functional or pseudogenic. Donor age, sex, ethnicity and CMV serostatus were compiled alongside the repertoire data. A later genetic analysis took genome-wide SNP genotypes for about 65% of the 666 donors and used that subset as a discovery cohort. Every discovery cohort repertoire had been produced on one sequencing platform. HLA typing included class I and class II loci at four-digit resolution. The number of typed donors differed by locus: about 629-630 for A, B, C, DRB1 and DQB1; some 500 for DQA1; over 600 for DPA1; and roughly 470 for DPB1. About 5 DR-DQ haplotypes were handled as single units for association and clustering, since linkage in the cohort was strong. Among some 400 genotyped donors of the cohort, an average of approximately 220,000 unique TCR beta nucleotide sequences was sequenced per donor, of which 15% to 20% were non-productive.

Libraries were prepared through the immunoSEQ multiplex PCR assay. For the multiplex PCR, a mixture combining 60 forward primers for TCR Vbeta segments and 13 reverse primers for TCR Jbeta segments was used. Amplification of the CDR3 region of rearranged TCR beta genes was performed with a multiplex PCR assay on genomic DNA. The Illumina HiSeq System was used to sequence the amplified TCR beta libraries as 87-base-pair reads. Processing in the source paper ran as follows. In a later analysis, 77 million or so unique TCR beta chains were counted across the roughly 700 repertoires, and about 10 million of these chains were shared by at least two donors. A nearest-neighbor algorithm error-corrected the raw reads and collapsed the reads into unique sequences, merging closely related sequences to remove PCR and sequencing errors. To assign V, D and J gene segments, CDR3 sequences were aligned to IMGT reference sequences. For a sequence to be retained, a match of at least six nucleotides to both a V gene segment and a J gene segment was required. Rearrangements were called productive when the CDR3 lacked stop codons and stayed in frame with V and J; all others were non-productive. Following IMGT convention, CDR3 was defined as the stretch from the second conserved V-encoded cysteine up to the conserved J-encoded phenylalanine. The earlier analysis of about 640 of the donors excluded any sequence lacking an unambiguous match to a single V gene segment. An earlier analysis of fewer than 750 of the donors classified V segments as functional when productive rearrangements were above 56.7% and as segregating when the standard deviation between donors was above 5%. To diagnose cytomegalovirus status from the catalog of TCR beta chain sequences, a statistical classification framework was built. V and J gene assignment, in a later analysis, came from comparing TCR nucleotide sequences with IMGT/GENE-DB human TR gene sequences. A later analysis assigned CDR3 sequences and most-parsimonious VDJ recombination scenarios with the TCRdist pipeline. A later analysis defined each TCR beta chain by its CDR3 amino acid sequence plus V-gene family, and excluded reads lacking a unique V-gene family. To address suspected cross-contamination and a sequencing artifact, a later analysis removed 592 highly shared, low-generation-probability nucleotide sequences. For each public chain, a later analysis derived a clonal expansion index from normalized ranks of inferred template counts within each repertoire. In a later analysis, generation probabilities were computed using a VDJ recombination model fitted to out-of-frame rearrangements, and the results were checked against IGoR. A later analysis scored TCR-TCR, TCR-HLA and TCR-CMV co-occurrence with hypergeometric tests, applying a repertoire-size bias correction to TCR pairs. To estimate false discovery rates, a later analysis permuted the HLA or CMV assignments 20 times. In a later analysis, co-occurring TCRs were grouped using DBSCAN, with TCRdist sequence similarity added in when clustering inside HLA-allele-positive subsets. For co-occurrence clustering, repertoires with fewer than 30,000 or more than 120,000 public chains were excluded, along with four or five repertoires with anomalous nucleotide sharing. TCRdb provides this immuneACCESS table in a form limited to in-frame rearrangements. Some clones are lacking; in checked studies, under half of them reflect an unresolved V gene, and why the rest are absent is not known. V and J calls and clone size come straight from that table; D and trimming were deduced from the DNA. This sample comprises around 41,000 clones, roughly 51% of them detected only once. The ten biggest clones cover roughly 6% of the sample.

The cohort was made up of approximately 670 healthy bone marrow donors. At the time of sampling, all cohort members were nominally healthy, though unrecorded immune exposures were likely present. The donor was CMV seronegative and belonged to the group of approximately 320 seronegative cohort members. Each donor provided a peripheral blood sample, and peripheral blood mononuclear cells were used for TCR beta sequencing. The Qiagen DNeasy Blood Extraction Kit was used to extract genomic DNA from the blood cell samples. What the work shows at the level of the full study, not this receptor alone: In this cohort, only TCR beta chains were sequenced, and detectable features were limited by the absence of alpha or paired-chain data. Cytomegalovirus status was reported to be diagnosed by the classifier with high specificity and sensitivity in both the original and validation cohorts. The study gave a list of about 160 TCR beta chains associated with cytomegalovirus. In a later analysis, HLA-associated TCR beta chains were found to be more clonally expanded and to have lower generation probabilities than equally common non-associated chains. Because counts were too low, roughly 18 rarely observed V segments, including chromosome 9 orphons, were left out of the earlier analysis of roughly 600 of the donors. Immune exposure information for the cohort was limited to CMV serostatus. A group of highly shared sequence variants was considered likely to be a technical artifact of the sequencing pipeline. In a later analysis, several top co-occurrence clusters were reported to appear linked to parvovirus B19, influenza, CMV and Epstein-Barr virus. According to the authors, the approach could potentially be generalized to other disease states and immunological phenotypes. A further reported finding was that TCR beta sequences accurately predicted the HLA-A and HLA-B alleles for most subjects in the first cohort. In a later analysis, the rate of TCR association differed among HLA loci, with DRB1 alleles having the most associated TCRs and HLA-C alleles having the fewest. Most CMV-associated TCR beta chains appeared to be HLA-restricted in a later analysis, and the HLA associations seemed to be driven largely by CMV exposure. Sequencing depth was assumed to be roughly uniform across donors in the presence/absence analyses, though that assumption may not hold. In vitro tests confirmed that three of the cytomegalovirus-associated TCR beta chains recognize cytomegalovirus antigens. A later analysis associated about 17,000 TCR beta sequences with specific HLA alleles at a false discovery rate of 0.05. Some IMGT-functional V segments, including TRBV6-2 and TRBV6-3, could not be distinguished by the 87-base-pair reads and were therefore excluded. Strong co-occurrence of HLA alleles, especially DR and DQ, made assigning TCR associations to individual alleles difficult. Because HLA typing was unavailable for some donors at each locus, only the typed subset was used in association tests. Correlated functional status among segregating V segments might reflect linkage disequilibrium, but an unknown experimental factor could not be ruled out. Most TCR sequences were seen in very few donors, while some public TCRs were found in many individuals. In an earlier analysis of some 640 of the donors, most TCR beta V segments were observed in productive rearrangements about 87% or about 30% of the time, broadly matching IMGT annotations. According to a later genetic analysis, donors in an Asian-associated ancestry cluster had fewer N-insertions in productive TCRs than the roughly 700-donor mean. V-gene and J-gene trimming of TCR beta chains was associated with a missense DCLRE1C variant in a later genetic analysis, and the association was replicated in an independent cohort.

Rearrangement joined TRBV19 to TRBJ1-1; 9 central nucleotides agree with TRBD1. Sequencing was performed on PBMCs. This clonotype was obtained from a man aged 60 to 75 in good health and CMV-seronegative. The CDR3 protein is CASTRQGGTEAFF. The sequenced DNA is TGTGCCAGTACAAGACAGGGGGGCACTGAAGCTTTCTTT.